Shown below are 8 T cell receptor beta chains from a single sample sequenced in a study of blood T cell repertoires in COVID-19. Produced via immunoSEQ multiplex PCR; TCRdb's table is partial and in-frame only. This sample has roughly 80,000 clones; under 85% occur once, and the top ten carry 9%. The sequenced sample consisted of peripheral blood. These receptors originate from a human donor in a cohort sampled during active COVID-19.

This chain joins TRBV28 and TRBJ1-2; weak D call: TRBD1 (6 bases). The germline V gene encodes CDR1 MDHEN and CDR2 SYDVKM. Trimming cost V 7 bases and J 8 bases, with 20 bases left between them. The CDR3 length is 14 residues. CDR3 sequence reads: CASTQWWQGRGYTF. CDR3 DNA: TGTGCCAGCACCCAGTGGTGGCAGGGGCGAGGCTACACCTTC.

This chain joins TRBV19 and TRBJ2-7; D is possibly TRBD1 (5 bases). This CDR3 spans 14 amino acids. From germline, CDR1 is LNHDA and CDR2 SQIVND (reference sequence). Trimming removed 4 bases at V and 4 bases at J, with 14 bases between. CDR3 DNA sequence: TGTGCCAGTAGTAGAGGCAGGGATAGTTACGAGCAGTACTTC. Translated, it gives CASSRGRDSYEQYF.

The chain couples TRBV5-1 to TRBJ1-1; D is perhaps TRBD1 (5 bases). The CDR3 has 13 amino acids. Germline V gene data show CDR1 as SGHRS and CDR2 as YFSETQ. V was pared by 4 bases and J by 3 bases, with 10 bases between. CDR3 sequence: CASSPDTYTEAFF. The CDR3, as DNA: TGCGCCAGCAGCCCGGACACGTACACTGAAGCTTTCTTT.

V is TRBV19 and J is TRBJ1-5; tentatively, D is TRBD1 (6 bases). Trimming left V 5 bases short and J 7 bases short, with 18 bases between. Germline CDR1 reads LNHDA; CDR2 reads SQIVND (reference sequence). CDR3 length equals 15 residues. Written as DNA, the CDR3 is TGTGCCAGTAGTCCAAGGCACAGGGATGGGCAGCCCCAGCATTTT. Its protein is CASSPRHRDGQPQHF.

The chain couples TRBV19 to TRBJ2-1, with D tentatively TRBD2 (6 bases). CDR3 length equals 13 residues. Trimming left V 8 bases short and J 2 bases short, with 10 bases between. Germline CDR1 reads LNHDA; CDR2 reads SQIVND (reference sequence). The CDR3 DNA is TGTGCCAGTCGAAGGACTACCTACAATGAGCAGTTCTTC. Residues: CASRRTTYNEQFF.

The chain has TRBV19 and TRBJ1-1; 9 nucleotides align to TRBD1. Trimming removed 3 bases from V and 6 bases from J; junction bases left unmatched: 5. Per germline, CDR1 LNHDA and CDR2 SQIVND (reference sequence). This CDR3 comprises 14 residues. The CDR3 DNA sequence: TGTGCCAGTAGTATGGACAGGGGAGGCGCTGAAGCTTTCTTT. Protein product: CASSMDRGGAEAFF.

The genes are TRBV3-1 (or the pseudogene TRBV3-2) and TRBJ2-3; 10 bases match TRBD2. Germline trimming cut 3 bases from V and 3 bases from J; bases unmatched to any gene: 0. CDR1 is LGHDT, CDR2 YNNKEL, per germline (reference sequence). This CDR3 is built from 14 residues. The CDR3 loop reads CASSHSGGTDTQYF. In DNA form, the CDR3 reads TGTGCCAGCAGCCATAGCGGGGGGACAGATACGCAGTATTTT.

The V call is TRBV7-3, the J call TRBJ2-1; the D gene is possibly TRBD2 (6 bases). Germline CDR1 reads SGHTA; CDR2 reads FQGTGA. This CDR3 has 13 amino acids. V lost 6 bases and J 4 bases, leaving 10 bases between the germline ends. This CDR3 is CASRSGTYNEQFF. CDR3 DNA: TGTGCCAGCAGGTCCGGGACTTACAATGAGCAGTTCTTC.